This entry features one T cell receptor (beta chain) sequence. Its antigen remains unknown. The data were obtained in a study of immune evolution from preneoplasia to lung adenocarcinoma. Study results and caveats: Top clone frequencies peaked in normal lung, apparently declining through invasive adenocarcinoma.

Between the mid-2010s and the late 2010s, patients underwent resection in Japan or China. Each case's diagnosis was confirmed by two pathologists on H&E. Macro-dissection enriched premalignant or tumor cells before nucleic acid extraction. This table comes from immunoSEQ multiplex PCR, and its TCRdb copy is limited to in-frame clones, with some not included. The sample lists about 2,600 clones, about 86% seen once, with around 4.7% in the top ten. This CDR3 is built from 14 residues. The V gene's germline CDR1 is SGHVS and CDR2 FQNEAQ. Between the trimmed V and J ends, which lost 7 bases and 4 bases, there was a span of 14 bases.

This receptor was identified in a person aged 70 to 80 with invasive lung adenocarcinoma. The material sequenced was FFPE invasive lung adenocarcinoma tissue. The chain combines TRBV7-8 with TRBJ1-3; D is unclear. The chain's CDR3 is CASTLRSRGNTIYF. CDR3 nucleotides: TGTGCCAGCACGCTGAGGTCTCGAGGAAACACCATATATTTT.